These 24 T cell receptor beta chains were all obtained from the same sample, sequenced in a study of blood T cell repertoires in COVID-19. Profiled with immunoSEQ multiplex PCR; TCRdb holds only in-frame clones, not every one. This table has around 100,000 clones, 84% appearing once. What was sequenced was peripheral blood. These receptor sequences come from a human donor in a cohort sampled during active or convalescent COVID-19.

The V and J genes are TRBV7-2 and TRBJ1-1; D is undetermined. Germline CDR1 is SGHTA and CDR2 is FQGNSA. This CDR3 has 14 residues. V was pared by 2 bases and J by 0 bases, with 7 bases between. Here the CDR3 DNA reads TGTGCCAGCAGCTTAAATAGAGTGAACACTGAAGCTTTCTTT. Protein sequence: CASSLNRVNTEAFF.

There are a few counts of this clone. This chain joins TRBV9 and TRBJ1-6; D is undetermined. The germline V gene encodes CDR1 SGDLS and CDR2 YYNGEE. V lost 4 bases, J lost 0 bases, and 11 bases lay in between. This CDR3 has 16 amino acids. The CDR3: CASSLGRSSYNSPLHF. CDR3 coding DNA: TGTGCCAGCAGCCTAGGACGGAGCTCCTATAATTCACCCCTCCACTTT.

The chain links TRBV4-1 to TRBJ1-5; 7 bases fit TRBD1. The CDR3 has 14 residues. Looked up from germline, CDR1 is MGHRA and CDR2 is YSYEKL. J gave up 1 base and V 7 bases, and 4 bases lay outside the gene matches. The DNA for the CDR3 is TGCGCCAGCAACCGGGACAGCAGCAATCAGCCCCAGCATTTT. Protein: CASNRDSSNQPQHF.

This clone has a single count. The CDR3 DNA is TGTGCCAGCAGTGTAGGAGCGGGGACCTACAATGAGCAGTTCTTC. It specifies CASSVGAGTYNEQFF. The V call is TRBV2, the J call TRBJ2-1; 7 bases agree with TRBD2. Germline V gene lookup returns CDR1 SNHLY and CDR2 FYNNEI. J was trimmed by 2 bases and V by 4 bases; bases with no gene match: 5. The CDR3 extends over 15 amino acids.

The CDR3 region has the DNA TGTGCCAGTAGAACCGGGACAGGCCGACTCCGATCGCACAATGAGCAGTTCTTC. It yields the protein CASRTGTGRLRSHNEQFF. The chain is built from TRBV19 and TRBJ2-1; 8 bases match TRBD1. The trim removed 6 bases at V and 5 bases at J, leaving 18 bases unmatched. This CDR3 has 18 residues. CDR1 and CDR2 from the germline V gene are LNHDA and SQIVND (reference sequence).

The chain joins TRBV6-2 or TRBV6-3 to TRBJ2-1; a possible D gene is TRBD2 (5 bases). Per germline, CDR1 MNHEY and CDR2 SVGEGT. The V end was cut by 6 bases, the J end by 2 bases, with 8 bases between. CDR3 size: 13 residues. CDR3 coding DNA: TGTGCCAGCAGCGAGGGAACCTACAATGAGCAGTTCTTC. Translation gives CASSEGTYNEQFF.

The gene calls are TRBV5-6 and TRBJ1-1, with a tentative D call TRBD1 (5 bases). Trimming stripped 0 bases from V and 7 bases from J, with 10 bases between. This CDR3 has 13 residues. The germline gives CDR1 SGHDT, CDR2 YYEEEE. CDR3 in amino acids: CASSLVGTGEAFF. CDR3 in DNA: TGTGCCAGCAGCTTGGTTGGCACAGGTGAAGCTTTCTTT.

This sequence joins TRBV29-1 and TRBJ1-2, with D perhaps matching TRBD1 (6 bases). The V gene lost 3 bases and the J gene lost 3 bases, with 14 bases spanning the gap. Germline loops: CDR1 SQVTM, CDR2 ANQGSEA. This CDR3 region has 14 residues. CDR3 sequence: CSVDLDSAYYGYTF. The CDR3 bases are TGCAGCGTTGACTTGGACAGCGCCTACTATGGCTACACCTTC.

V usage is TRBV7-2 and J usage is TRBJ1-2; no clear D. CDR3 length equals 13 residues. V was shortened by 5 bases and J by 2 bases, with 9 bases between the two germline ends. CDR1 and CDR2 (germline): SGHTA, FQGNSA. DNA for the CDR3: TGTGCCAGCAGCCTGACACGCAACTATGGCTACACCTTC. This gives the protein CASSLTRNYGYTF.

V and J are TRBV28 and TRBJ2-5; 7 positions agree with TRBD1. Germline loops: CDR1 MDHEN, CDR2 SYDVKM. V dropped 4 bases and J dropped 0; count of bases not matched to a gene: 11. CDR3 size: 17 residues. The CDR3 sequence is CASSWAGGSPHQETQYF. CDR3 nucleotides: TGTGCCAGCAGTTGGGCAGGGGGTTCCCCCCACCAAGAGACCCAGTACTTC.

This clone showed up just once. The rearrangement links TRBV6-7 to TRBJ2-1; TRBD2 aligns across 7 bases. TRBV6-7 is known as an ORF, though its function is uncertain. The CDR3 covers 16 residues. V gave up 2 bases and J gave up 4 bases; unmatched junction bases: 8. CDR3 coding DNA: TGTGCCAGCAGTTACCCGACTAGCATACCTTACAATGAGCAGTTCTTC. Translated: CASSYPTSIPYNEQFF.

The CDR3 sequence is CASSRRQDEKGYTF. The CDR3 nucleotides read TGTGCCAGCAGCAGAAGACAGGATGAGAAGGGCTACACCTTC. The chain is built from TRBV16 and TRBJ1-2; possibly TRBD1 for D (6 bases). The germline V gene has CDR1 KGHSY and CDR2 FQNENV. Trimming took 5 bases from V and 8 from J, leaving 18 bases between them. This CDR3 has 14 residues.

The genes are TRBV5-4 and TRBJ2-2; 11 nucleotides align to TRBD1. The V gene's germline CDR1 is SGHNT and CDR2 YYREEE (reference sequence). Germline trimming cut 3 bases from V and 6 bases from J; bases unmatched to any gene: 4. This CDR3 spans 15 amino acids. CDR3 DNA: TGTGCCAGCAGCTCTAGGACAGGGGGCGCCGGGGAGCTGTTTTTT. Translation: CASSSRTGGAGELFF. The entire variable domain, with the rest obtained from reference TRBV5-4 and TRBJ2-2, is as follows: ETGVTQSPTHLIKTRGQQVTLRCSSQSGHNTVSWYQQALGQGPQFIFQYYREEENGRGNFPPRFSGLQFPNYSSELNVNALELDDSALYLCASSSRTGGAGELFFGEGSRLTVL.

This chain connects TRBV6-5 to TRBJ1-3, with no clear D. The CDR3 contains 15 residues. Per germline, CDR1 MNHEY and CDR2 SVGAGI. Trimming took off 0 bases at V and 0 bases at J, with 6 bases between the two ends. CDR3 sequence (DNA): TGTGCCAGCAGTTACTCGGCGGGCTCTGGAAACACCATATATTTT. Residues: CASSYSAGSGNTIYF.

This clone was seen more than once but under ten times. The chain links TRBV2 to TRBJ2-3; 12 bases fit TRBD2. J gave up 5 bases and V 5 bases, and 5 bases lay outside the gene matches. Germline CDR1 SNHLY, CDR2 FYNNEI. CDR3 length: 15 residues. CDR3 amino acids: CASSPPGLAGDTQYF. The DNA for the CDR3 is TGTGCCAGCAGTCCACCGGGACTAGCGGGAGATACGCAGTATTTT.

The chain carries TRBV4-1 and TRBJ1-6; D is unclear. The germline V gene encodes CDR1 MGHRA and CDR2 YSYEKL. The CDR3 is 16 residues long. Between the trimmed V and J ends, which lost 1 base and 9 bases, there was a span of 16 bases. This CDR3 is CASSQGGGRRFSPLHF. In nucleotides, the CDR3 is TGCGCCAGCAGCCAAGGGGGAGGCAGGCGATTTTCACCCCTCCACTTT.

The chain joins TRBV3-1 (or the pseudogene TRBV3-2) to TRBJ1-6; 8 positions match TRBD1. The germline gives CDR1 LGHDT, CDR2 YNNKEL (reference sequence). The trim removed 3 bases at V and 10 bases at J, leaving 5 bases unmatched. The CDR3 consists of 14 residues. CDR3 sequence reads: CASSQGQVRSPLHF. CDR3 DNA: TGTGCCAGCAGCCAGGGACAGGTACGCTCACCCCTCCACTTT.

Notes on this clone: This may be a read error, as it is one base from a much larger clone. The CDR3 sequence: CASSFQGYEQYF. In DNA, the CDR3 is TGCGCCAGCAGCTTTCAGGGCTACGAGCAGTACTTC. This chain links TRBV5-1 with TRBJ2-7; D may be TRBD1 (5 bases). The CDR3 is 12 residues long. CDR1 and CDR2 (germline): SGHRS, YFSETQ. V lost 2 bases and J 3 bases, leaving 6 bases between the germline ends.

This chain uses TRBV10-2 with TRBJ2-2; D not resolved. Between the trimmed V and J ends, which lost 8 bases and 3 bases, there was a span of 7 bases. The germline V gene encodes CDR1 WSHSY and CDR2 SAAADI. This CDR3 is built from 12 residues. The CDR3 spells CASFPDTGELFF. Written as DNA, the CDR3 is TGCGCCAGCTTTCCGGACACCGGGGAGCTGTTTTTT.

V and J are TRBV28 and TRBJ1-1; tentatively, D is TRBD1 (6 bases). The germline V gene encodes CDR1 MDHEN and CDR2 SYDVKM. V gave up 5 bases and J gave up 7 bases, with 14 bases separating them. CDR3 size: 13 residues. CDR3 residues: CASSTGSVVEAFF. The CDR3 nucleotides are TGTGCCAGCAGTACAGGGTCCGTTGTTGAAGCTTTCTTT.

DNA of the CDR3: TGTGCCACAACGCGGGGGGTGACATGGCATTTT. The encoded protein is CATTRGVTWHF. J is TRBJ1-5 and V is TRBV6-5; a weak D match, TRBD1 (5 bases). Trimming took 10 bases from V and 15 from J, leaving 19 bases between them. CDR1 is MNHEY, CDR2 SVGAGI, per germline. The CDR3 consists of 11 residues.

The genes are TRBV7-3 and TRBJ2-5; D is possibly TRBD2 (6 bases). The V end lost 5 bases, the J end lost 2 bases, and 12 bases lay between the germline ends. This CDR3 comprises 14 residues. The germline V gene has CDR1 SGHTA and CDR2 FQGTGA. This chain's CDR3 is CASSPRGKQETQYF. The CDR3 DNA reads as TGTGCCAGCAGCCCCCGGGGGAAACAAGAGACCCAGTACTTC.

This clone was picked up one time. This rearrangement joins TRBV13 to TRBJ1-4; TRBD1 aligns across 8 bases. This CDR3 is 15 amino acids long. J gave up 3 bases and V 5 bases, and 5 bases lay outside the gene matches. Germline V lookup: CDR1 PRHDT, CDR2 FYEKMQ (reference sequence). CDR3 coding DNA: TGTGCCAGCAGCGTTACAGGGGGGCCTAATGAAAAACTGTTTTTT. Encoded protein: CASSVTGGPNEKLFF.

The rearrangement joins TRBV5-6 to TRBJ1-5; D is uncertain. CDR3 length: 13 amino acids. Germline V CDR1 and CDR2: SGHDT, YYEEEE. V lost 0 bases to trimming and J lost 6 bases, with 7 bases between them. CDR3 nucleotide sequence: TGTGCCAGCAGCTTGGGGGCGGGTCAGCCCCAGCATTTT. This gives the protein CASSLGAGQPQHF.